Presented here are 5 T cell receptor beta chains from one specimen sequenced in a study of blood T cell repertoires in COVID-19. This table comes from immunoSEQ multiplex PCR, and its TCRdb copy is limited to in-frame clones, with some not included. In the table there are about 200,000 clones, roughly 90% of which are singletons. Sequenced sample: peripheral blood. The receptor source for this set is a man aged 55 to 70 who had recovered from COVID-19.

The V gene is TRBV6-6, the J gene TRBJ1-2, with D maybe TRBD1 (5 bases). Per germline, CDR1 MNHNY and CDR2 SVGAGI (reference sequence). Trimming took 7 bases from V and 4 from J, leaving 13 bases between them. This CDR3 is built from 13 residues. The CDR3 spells CASNPTESYGYTF. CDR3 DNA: TGTGCCAGCAACCCGACAGAATCCTATGGCTACACCTTC.

The CDR3, as DNA: TGCGCCAGCAGCTCCACCGGGACAGGGCCCTACGAGCAGTACTTC. It is translated as CASSSTGTGPYEQYF. The rearrangement joins TRBV5-1 to TRBJ2-7, with 9 bases that match TRBD1. Germline V gene sequence: CDR1 SGHRS, CDR2 YFSETQ. Trimming took 3 bases from V and 2 from J; bases not matched to a gene: 6. The CDR3 extends over 15 amino acids.

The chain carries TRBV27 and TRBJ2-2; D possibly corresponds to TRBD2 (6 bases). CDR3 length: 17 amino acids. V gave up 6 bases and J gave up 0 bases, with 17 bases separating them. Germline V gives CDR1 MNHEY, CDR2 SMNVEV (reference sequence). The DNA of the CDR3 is TGTGCCAGCAGCCTAACCCGGAGGGGCGCGAACACCGGGGAGCTGTTTTTT. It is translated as CASSLTRRGANTGELFF.

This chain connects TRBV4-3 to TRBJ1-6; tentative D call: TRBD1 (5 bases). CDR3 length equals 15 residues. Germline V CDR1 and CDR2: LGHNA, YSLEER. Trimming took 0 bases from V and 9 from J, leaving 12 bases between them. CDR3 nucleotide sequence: TGCGCCAGCAGCCAAGACCGGGGGACGGGTTCACCCCTCCACTTT. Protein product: CASSQDRGTGSPLHF.

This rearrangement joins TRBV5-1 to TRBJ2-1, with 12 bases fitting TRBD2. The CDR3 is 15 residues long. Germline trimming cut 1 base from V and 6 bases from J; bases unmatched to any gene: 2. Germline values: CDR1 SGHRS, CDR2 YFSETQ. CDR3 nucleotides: TGCGCCAGCAGCTTGACTAGCGGGGGGCTCAATGAGCAGTTCTTC. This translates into CASSLTSGGLNEQFF.